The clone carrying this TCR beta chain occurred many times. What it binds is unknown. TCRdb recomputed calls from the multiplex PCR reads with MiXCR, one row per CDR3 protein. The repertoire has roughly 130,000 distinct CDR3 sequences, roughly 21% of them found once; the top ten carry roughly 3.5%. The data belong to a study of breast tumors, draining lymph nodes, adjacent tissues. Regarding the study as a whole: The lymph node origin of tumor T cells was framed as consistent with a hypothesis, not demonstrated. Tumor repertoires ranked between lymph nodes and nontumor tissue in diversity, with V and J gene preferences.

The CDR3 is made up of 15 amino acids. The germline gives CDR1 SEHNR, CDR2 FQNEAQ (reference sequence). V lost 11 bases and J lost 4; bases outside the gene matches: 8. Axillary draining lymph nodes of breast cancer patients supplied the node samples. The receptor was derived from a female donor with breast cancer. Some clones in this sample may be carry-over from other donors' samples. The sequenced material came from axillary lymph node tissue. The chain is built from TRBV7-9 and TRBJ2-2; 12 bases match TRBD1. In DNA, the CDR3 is TGTGCCTCTACCCCGGGACAGGGGGCCACCGGGGAGCTGTTTTTT. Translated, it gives CASTPGQGATGELFF.